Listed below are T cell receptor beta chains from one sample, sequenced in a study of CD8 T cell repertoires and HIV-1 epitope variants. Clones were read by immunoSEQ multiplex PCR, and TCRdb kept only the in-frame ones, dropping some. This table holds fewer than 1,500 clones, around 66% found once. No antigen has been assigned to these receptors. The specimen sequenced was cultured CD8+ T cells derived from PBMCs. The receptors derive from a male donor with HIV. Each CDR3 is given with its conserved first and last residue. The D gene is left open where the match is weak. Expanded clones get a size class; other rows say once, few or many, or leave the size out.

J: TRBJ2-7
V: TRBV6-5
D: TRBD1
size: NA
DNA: TGTGCCAGCAGCCTGACAGGGTCATTTACCTACGAGCAGTACTTC
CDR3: CASSLTGSFTYEQYF

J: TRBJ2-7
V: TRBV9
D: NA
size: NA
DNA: TGTGCCAGCAGCGCTAGTCCGGGACCCTCAGGCGAGCAGTACTTC
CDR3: CASSASPGPSGEQYF

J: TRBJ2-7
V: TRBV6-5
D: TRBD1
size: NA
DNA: TGTGCCAGCAGTTCCCCGGGGGCAGGGGGCGACGAGCAGTACTTC
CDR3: CASSSPGAGGDEQYF

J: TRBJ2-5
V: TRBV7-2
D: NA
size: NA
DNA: TGTGCCAGCAGCTTAGCGGGTATGGAGGCCCAGTACTTC
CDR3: CASSLAGMEAQYF

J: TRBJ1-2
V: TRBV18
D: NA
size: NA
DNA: TGTGCCAGCTCACGACAAGGTGCTAACTATGGCTACACCTTC
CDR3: CASSRQGANYGYTF

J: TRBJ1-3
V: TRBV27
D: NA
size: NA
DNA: TGTGCCAGCAGTTCGACAGGCTGGGAAGGAAACACCATATATTTT
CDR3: CASSSTGWEGNTIYF

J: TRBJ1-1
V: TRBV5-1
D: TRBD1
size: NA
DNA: TGCGCCAGCAGCACCGGACAGGGGAACACTGAAGCTTTCTTT
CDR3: CASSTGQGNTEAFF

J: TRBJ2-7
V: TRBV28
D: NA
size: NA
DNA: TGTGCCAGCGGGTCCTACGAGCAGTACTTC
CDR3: CASGSYEQYF

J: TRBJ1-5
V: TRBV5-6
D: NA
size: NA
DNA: TGTGCCAGCAGCCAGGGTTACCAGCCCCAGCATTTT
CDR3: CASSQGYQPQHF

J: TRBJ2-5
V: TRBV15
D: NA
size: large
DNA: TGTGCCACCAGCAGAGATCGGAGAGAGACCCAGTACTTC
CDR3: CATSRDRRETQYF

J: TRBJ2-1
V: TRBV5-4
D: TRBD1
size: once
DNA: TGTGCCAGCAGACCAGGACAGGGAACATTTAATGAGCAGTTCTTC
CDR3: CASRPGQGTFNEQFF

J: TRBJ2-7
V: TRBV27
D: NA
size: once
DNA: TGTGCCAGCAGTTTAAGTGGTGACTTGAACGAGCAGTACTTC
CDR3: CASSLSGDLNEQYF

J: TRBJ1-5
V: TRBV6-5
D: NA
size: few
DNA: TGTGCCAGCAGTACAGGGAAATACAATCAGCCCCAGCATTTT
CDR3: CASSTGKYNQPQHF

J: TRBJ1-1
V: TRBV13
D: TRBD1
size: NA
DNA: TGTGCCAGCAGCCTTGGAGGGGGACAGGGGAACACTGAAGCTTTCTTT
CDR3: CASSLGGGQGNTEAFF

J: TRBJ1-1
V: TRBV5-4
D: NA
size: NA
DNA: TGTGCCAGCACCTCCGGGTACATGAACACTGAAGCTTTCTTT
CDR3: CASTSGYMNTEAFF

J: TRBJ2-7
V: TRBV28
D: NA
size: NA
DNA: TGTGCCAGCAGTTCAGGGCTGTCGGATTACGAGCAGTACTTC
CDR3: CASSSGLSDYEQYF

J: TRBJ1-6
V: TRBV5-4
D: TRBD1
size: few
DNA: TGTGCCAGCAGCTTGGGGAGGGGGCTAACACCCCTCCACTTT
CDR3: CASSLGRGLTPLHF

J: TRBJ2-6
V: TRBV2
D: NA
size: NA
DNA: TGTGCCAGCAGTTTGGGCGATTACCGATACAGTCGGGCCAACGTCCTGACTTTC
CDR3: CASSLGDYRYSRANVLTF

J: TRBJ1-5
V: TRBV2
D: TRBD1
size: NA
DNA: TGTGCCAGCAGGGCTGGGACAGGGGGATTCAATCAGCCCCAGCATTTT
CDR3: CASRAGTGGFNQPQHF

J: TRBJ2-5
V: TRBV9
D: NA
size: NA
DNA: TGTGCCAGCAGCGGACGAGGGGGGGAGAGACAAGAGACCCAGTACTTC
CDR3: CASSGRGGERQETQYF

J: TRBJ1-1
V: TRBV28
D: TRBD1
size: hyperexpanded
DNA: TGTGCCAGCAGTTCCCCCGGGACAGGGGTGATTTCCACTGAAGCTTTCTTT
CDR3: CASSSPGTGVISTEAFF

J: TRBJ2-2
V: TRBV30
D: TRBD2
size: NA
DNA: TGTGCCGCCCCTAGCGGTGGGACCGGGGAGCTGTTTTTT
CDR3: CAAPSGGTGELFF

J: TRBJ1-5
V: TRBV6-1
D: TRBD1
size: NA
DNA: TGTGCCAGCAACTACAGGGGAGGCAGCAATCAGCCCCAGCATTTT
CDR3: CASNYRGGSNQPQHF

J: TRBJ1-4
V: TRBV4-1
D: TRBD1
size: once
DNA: TGCGCCAGCAGCCAATCGGACAGGGGGTCCGAAAAACTGTTTTTT
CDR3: CASSQSDRGSEKLFF

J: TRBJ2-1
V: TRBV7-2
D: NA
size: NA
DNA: TGTGCCAGCAGCGCCTTCTCTTCCGGTGAGCAGTTCTTC
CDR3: CASSAFSSGEQFF

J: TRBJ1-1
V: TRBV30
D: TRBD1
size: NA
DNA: TGTGCCTGGAGCTCGGGACAGCCCGACTGGCGCTTT
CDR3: CAWSSGQPDWRF

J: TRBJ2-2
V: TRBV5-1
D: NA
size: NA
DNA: TGCGCCAGCAGCTTGGATGCAGGGGCAGACGGGGAGCTGTTTTTT
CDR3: CASSLDAGADGELFF

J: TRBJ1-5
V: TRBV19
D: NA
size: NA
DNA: TGTGCCAGTAGTATTGGTTTCAGGGGTTGGGATCAGCCCCAGCATTTT
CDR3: CASSIGFRGWDQPQHF

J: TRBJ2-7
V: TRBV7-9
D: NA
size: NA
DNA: TGTGCCAGCAGCTTAATGGGCCACGAGCAGTACTTC
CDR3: CASSLMGHEQYF

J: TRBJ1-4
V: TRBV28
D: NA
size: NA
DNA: TGTGCCAGCACGGACGGAGCAACTAATGAAAAACTGTTTTTT
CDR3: CASTDGATNEKLFF

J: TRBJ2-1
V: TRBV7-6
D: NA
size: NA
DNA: TGTGCCAGCAGCGCAGGCAGGGGGGATAACAATGAGCAGTTCTTC
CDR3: CASSAGRGDNNEQFF

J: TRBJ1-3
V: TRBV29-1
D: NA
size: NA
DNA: TGCAGCGTTGAACCTGGTGTCCCTGGAAACACCATATATTTT
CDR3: CSVEPGVPGNTIYF

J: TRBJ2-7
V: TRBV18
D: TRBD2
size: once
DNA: TGTGCCAGCTCACCAAGCGGGGGGAGCTACGAGCAGTACTTC
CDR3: CASSPSGGSYEQYF

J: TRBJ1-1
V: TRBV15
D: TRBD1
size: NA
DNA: TGTGCCACCAACGACAGGGTGAACACTGAAGCTTTCTTT
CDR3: CATNDRVNTEAFF

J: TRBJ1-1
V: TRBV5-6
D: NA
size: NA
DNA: TGTGCCAGCAGCTTGGTGGAGGAGGGCACTGAAGCTTTCTTT
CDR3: CASSLVEEGTEAFF

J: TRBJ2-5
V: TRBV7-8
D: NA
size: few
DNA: TGTGCCAGCAGCGACGGACAACCCCAAGAGACCCAGTACTTC
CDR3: CASSDGQPQETQYF

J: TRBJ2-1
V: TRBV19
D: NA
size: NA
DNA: TGTGCCAGTAGTATGACTGAGTACAATGAGCAGTTCTTC
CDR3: CASSMTEYNEQFF

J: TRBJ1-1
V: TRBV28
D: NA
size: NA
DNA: TGTGCCATCAGCCCCTGGGATCCCAAAACTGAAGCTTTCTTT
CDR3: CAISPWDPKTEAFF

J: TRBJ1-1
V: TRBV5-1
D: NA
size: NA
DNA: TGCGCCAGCAGTTTTGGGCCCACCGGAGGCACTGAAGCTTTCTTT
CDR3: CASSFGPTGGTEAFF

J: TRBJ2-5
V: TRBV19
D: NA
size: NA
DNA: TGTGCCAGTAGTGTAGGTCAAGAGACCCAGTACTTC
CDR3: CASSVGQETQYF

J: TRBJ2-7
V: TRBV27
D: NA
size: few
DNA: TGTGCCAGCAGCCAGGGGCCCTACGAGCAGTACTTC
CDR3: CASSQGPYEQYF

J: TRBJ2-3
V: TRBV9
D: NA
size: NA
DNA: TGTGCCAGCAGCGCTTCAGGGGATACGCAGTATTTT
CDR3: CASSASGDTQYF

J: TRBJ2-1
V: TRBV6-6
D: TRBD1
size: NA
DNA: TGTGCCAGCAGGTTATGGGACAGGGGTAACAATGAGCAGTTCTTC
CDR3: CASRLWDRGNNEQFF

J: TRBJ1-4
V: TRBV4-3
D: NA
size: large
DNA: TGCGCCAGCAGCCAAGATTCAACGGGGAACATTGCAACTAATGAAAAACTGTTTTTT
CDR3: CASSQDSTGNIATNEKLFF

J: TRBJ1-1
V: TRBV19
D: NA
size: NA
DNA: TGTGCCACTTCGGGAAGTACGACGTCCGATACTGAAGCTTTCTTT
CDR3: CATSGSTTSDTEAFF

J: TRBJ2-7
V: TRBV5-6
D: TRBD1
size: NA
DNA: TGTGCCAGCAGCTGGCAGTCGACCAGGGGGCTATACGAGCAGTACTTC
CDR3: CASSWQSTRGLYEQYF

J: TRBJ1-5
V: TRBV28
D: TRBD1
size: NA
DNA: TGTGCCAGCAGGACAGGGGCGAATCAGCCCCAGCATTTT
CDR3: CASRTGANQPQHF

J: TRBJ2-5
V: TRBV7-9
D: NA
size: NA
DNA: TGTGCCAGCAGCCCTGGGACGGCGGAGACCCAGTACTTC
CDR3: CASSPGTAETQYF

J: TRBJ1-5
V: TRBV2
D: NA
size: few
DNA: TGTGCCAGCAGTGAAGCGGATCAGCCCCAGCATTTT
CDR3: CASSEADQPQHF

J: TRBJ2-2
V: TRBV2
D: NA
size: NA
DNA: TGTGCCAGCGGCCCAGCGCCCGGGGAGCTGTTTTTT
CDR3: CASGPAPGELFF

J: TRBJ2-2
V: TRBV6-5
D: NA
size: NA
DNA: TGTGCCAGCAGCTCGGACAGCACCGGGGAGCTGTTTTTT
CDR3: CASSSDSTGELFF

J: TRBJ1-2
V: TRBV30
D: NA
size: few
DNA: TGTGCCTGGAGTGTAGTTGAGAGAAATGGCTACACCTTC
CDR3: CAWSVVERNGYTF

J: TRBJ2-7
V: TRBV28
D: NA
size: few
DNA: TGTGCCAGCAGTCCCCGACTGGGCGACCTCTACGAGCAGTACTTC
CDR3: CASSPRLGDLYEQYF

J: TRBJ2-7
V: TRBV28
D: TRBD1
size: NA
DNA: TGTGCCAGCAGTTTCAGGGGGACAGGGGGTCATACCTACGAGCAGTACTTC
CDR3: CASSFRGTGGHTYEQYF

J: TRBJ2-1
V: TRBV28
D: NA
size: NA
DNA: TGTGCCAGCAGTTTGGGGGAGGCCCAAAACAATGAGCAGTTCTTC
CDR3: CASSLGEAQNNEQFF

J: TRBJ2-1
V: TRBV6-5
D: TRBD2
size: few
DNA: TGTGCCAGCAGTTACTCGACGACTAGCGGGGGTAATGAGCAGTTCTTC
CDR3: CASSYSTTSGGNEQFF

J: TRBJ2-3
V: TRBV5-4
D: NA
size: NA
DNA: TGTGCCAGCAGCCATGACCCGGGGCAGTATTTT
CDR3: CASSHDPGQYF

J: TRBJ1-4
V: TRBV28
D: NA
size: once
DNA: TGTGCCAGCAGTTTCCCCGGGGGGATTGAAAAACTGTTTTTT
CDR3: CASSFPGGIEKLFF

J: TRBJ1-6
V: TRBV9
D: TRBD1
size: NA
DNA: TGTGCCAGCAGCGTAGACAAAGGGACAGGCTCTGGGGGGAATTCACCCCTCCACTTT
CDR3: CASSVDKGTGSGGNSPLHF

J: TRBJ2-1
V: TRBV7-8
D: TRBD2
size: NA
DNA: TGTGCCAGCAGCTTACTAGCGGGAGGAAATGAGCAGTTCTTC
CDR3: CASSLLAGGNEQFF